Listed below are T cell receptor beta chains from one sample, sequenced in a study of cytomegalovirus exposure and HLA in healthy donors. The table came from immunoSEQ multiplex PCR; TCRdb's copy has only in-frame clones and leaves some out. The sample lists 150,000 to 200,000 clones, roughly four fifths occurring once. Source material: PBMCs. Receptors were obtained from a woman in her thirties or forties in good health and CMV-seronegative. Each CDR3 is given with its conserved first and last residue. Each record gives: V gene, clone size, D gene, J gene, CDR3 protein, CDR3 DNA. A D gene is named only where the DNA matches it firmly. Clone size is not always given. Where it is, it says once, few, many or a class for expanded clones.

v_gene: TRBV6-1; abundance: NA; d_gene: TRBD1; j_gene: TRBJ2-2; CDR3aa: CASRSQGTGELFF; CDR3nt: TGTGCCAGCAGATCACAGGGGACCGGGGAGCTGTTTTTT
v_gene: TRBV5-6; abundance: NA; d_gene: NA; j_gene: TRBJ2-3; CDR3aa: CASSLKQLRASTDTQYF; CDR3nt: TGTGCCAGCAGCTTGAAACAACTACGCGCTAGCACAGATACGCAGTATTTT
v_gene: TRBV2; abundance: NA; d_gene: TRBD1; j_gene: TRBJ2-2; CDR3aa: CASTDDRGTGELFF; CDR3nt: TGTGCCAGCACAGACGACAGGGGCACCGGGGAGCTGTTTTTT
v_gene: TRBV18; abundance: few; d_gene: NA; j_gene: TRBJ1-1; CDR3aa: CASSPPWTVNTEAFF; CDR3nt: TGTGCCAGCTCACCACCTTGGACAGTGAACACTGAAGCTTTCTTT
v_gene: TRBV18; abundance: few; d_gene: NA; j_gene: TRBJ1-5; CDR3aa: CASSPGPRNQPQHF; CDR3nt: TGTGCCAGCTCACCAGGTCCCAGGAATCAGCCCCAGCATTTT
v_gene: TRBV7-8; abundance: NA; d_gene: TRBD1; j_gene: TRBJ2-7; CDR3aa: CASSTQGAFYEQYF; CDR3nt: TGTGCCAGCAGCACACAGGGGGCTTTCTACGAGCAGTACTTC
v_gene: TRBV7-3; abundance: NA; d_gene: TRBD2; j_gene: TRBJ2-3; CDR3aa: CASSIPAGEGDTQYF; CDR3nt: TGTGCCAGCAGCATACCAGCGGGAGAGGGGGATACGCAGTATTTT
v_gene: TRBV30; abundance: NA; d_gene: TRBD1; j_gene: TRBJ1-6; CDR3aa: CAWTGQTLNSPLHF; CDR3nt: TGTGCCTGGACGGGACAGACTCTCAATTCACCCCTCCACTTT
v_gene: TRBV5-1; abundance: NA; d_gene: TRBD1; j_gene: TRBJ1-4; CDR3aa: CASSLGTGAPNEKLFF; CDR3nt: TGCGCCAGCAGCTTGGGAACAGGGGCCCCTAATGAAAAACTGTTTTTT
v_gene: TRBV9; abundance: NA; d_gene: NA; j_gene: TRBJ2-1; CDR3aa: CASSGIHGTEDNEQFF; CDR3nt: TGTGCCAGCAGCGGAATCCACGGGACTGAGGATAATGAGCAGTTCTTC
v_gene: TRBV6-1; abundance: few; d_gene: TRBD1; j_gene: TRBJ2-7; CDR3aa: CASSDGTGLGYEQYF; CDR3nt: TGTGCCAGCAGTGACGGGACAGGGTTGGGCTACGAGCAGTACTTC
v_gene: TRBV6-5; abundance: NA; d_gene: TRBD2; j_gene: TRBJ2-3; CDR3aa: CASTPGLSTDTQYF; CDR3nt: TGTGCCAGCACACCGGGACTAAGCACAGATACGCAGTATTTT
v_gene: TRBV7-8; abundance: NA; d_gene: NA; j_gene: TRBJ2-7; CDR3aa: CASSLGQTLTSYEQYF; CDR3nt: TGTGCCAGCAGCTTAGGACAGACCCTGACATCCTACGAGCAGTACTTC
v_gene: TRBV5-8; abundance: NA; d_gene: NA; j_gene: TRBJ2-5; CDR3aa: CASSSPPEETQYF; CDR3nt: TGTGCCAGCAGCTCCCCCCCGGAAGAGACCCAGTACTTC
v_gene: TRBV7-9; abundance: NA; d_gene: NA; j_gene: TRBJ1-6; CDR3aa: CASRLDGGSPLHF; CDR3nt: TGTGCCAGCAGACTAGACGGGGGATCACCCCTCCACTTT
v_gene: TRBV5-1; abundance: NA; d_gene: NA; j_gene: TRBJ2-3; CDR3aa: CASREPTDTQYF; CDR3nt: TGCGCCAGCAGGGAGCCAACAGATACGCAGTATTTT
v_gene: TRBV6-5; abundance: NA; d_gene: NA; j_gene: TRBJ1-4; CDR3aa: CASSQGGANEKLFF; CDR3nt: TGTGCCAGCAGTCAGGGTGGGGCTAATGAAAAACTGTTTTTT
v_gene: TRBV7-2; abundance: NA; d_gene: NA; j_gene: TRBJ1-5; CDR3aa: CASSLVGGADQPQHF; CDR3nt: TGTGCCAGCAGCTTAGTAGGGGGGGCGGATCAGCCCCAGCATTTT
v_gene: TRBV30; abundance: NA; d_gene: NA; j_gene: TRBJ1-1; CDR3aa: CAWSVGGLGTEAFF; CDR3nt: TGTGCCTGGAGTGTGGGGGGGCTGGGCACTGAAGCTTTCTTT
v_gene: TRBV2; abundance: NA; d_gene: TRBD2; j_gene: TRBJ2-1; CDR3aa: CASSGLAGGLGEQFF; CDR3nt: TGTGCCAGCTCCGGACTAGCGGGAGGTCTCGGTGAGCAGTTCTTC
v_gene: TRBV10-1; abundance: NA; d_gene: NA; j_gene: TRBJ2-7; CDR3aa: CASSDGGRSYEQYF; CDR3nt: TGCGCCAGCAGTGACGGAGGCAGATCCTACGAGCAGTACTTC
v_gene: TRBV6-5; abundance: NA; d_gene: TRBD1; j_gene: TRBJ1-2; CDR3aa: CASSFPDRGGYGYTF; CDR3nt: TGTGCCAGCAGTTTCCCGGACAGGGGCGGCTATGGCTACACCTTC
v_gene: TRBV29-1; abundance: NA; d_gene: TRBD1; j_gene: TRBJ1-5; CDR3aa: CSVEDRQGATNQPQHF; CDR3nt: TGCAGCGTTGAAGATCGACAGGGCGCCACCAATCAGCCCCAGCATTTT
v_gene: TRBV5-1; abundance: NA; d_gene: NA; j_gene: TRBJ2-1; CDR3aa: CASSSDTYNEQFF; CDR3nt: TGCGCCAGCAGCTCGGACACCTACAATGAGCAGTTCTTC
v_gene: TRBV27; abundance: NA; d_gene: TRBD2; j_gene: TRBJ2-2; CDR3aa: CASSFQREGRYDLPGELFF; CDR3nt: TGTGCCAGCAGTTTCCAGCGGGAGGGCCGGTATGACCTCCCCGGGGAGCTGTTTTTT
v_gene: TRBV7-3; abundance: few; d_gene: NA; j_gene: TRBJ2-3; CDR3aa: CASSLDPRRSTDTQYF; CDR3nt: TGTGCCAGCAGCTTAGACCCTAGGCGTAGCACAGATACGCAGTATTTT
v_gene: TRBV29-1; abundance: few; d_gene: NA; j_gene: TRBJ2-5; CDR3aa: CSVDRGEETQYF; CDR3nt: TGCAGCGTTGACAGGGGGGAGGAGACCCAGTACTTC
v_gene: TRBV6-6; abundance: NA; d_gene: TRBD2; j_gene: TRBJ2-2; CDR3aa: CASSPGLAGYTGELFF; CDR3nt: TGTGCCAGCAGTCCCGGACTAGCGGGATACACCGGGGAGCTGTTTTTT
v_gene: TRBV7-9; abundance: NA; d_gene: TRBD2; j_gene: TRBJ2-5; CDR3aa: CASSPSLAGGPKTQYF; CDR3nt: TGTGCCAGCAGCCCCAGCCTAGCGGGAGGGCCGAAGACCCAGTACTTC
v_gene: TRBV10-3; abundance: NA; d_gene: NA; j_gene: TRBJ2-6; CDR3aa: CAISGNRVAGANVLTF; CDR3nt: TGTGCCATCAGTGGGAACAGGGTAGCTGGGGCCAACGTCCTGACTTTC
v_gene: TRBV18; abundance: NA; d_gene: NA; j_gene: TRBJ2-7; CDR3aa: CASSPSTQGSYEQYF; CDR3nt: TGTGCCAGCTCACCATCCACACAGGGATCCTACGAGCAGTACTTC
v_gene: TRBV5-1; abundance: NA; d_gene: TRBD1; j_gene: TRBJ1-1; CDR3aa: CASSLEGGNTEAFF; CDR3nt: TGCGCCAGCAGTTTGGAAGGGGGCAACACTGAAGCTTTCTTT
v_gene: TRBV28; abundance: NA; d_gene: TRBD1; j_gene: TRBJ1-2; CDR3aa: CASFLRGFYGYTF; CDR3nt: TGTGCCAGCTTCCTCAGGGGGTTCTATGGCTACACCTTC
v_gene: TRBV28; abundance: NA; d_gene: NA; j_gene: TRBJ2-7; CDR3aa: CASSLPQSYEQYF; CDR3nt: TGTGCCAGCAGTTTACCGCAGTCCTACGAGCAGTACTTC
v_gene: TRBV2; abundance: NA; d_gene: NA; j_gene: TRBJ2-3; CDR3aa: CASSNGGATDTQYF; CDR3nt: TGTGCCAGCAGCAATGGAGGGGCCACAGATACGCAGTATTTT
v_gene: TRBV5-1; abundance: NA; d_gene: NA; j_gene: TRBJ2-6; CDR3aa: CASSLAPGDSGANVLTF; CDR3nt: TGCGCCAGCAGCTTGGCCCCAGGGGATTCTGGGGCCAACGTCCTGACTTTC
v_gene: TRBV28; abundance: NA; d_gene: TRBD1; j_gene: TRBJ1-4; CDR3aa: CASSFTGTVEKLFF; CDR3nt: TGTGCCAGCAGTTTTACCGGGACAGTCGAAAAACTGTTTTTT
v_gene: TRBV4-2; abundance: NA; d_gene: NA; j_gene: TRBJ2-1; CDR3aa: CASSQDSSARGNEQFF; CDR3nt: TGTGCCAGCAGCCAAGACTCGTCGGCTCGAGGGAATGAGCAGTTCTTC
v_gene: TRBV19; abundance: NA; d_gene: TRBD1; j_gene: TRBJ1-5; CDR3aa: CASAGTGGHQPQHF; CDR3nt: TGTGCCAGTGCTGGGACAGGAGGACATCAGCCCCAGCATTTT
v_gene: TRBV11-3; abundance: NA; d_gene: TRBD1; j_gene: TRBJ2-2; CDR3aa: CASTMLRTGRSGELFF; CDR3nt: TGTGCCAGCACCATGCTTAGGACAGGGAGGTCCGGGGAGCTGTTTTTT
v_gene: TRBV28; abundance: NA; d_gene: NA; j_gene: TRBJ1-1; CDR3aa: CASFSGGSEAFF; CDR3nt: TGTGCCAGCTTTTCGGGAGGCTCTGAAGCTTTCTTT
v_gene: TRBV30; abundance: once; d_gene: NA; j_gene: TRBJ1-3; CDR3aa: CAWTDSLRISGNTIYF; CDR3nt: TGTGCCTGGACCGACTCACTACGGATCTCTGGAAACACCATATATTTT
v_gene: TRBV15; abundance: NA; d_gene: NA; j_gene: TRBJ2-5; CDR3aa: CATSRHMDTQETQYF; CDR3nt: TGTGCCACCAGCCGCCACATGGACACCCAAGAGACCCAGTACTTC
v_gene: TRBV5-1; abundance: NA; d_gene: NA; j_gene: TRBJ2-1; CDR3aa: CASSLRGNSYNEQFF; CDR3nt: TGCGCCAGCAGCTTGAGGGGGAACTCCTACAATGAGCAGTTCTTC
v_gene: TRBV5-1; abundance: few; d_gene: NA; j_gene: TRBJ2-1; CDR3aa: CASSLEAEQYNEQFF; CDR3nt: TGCGCCAGCAGCTTGGAGGCGGAACAATACAATGAGCAGTTCTTC
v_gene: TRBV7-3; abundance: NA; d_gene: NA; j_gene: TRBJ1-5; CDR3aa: CASSLTGGRDQPQHF; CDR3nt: TGTGCCAGCAGCTTAACGGGTGGGAGGGATCAGCCCCAGCATTTT
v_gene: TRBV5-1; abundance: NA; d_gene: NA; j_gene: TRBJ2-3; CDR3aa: CASSLAGQLADTQYF; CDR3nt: TGCGCCAGCAGCTTGGCCGGACAGTTAGCAGATACGCAGTATTTT
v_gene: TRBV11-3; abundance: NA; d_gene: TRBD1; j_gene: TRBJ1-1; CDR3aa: CASSLWGTGGFNTEAFF; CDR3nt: TGTGCCAGCAGCTTATGGGGGACAGGGGGCTTCAACACTGAAGCTTTCTTT
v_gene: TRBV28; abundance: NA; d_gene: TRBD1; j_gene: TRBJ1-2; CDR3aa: CASRPQDRVGGYTF; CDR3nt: TGTGCCAGCAGGCCTCAGGACAGGGTGGGCGGCTACACCTTC
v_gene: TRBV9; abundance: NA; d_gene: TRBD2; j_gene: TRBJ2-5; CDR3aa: CASSVGGAGGGETQYF; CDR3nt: TGTGCCAGCAGCGTAGGCGGGGCGGGAGGAGGTGAGACCCAGTACTTC
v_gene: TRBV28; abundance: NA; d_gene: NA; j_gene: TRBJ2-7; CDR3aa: CASRRQNSFSYEQYF; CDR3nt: TGTGCCAGCAGAAGACAGAACTCCTTCTCCTACGAGCAGTACTTC
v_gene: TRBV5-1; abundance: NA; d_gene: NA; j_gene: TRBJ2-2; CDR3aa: CASSLLGTTNTGELFF; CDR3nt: TGCGCCAGCAGCTTGTTGGGCACCACGAACACCGGGGAGCTGTTTTTT
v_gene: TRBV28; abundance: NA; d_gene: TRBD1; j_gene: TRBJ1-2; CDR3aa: CASSHLGATGDYGYTF; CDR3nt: TGTGCCAGCAGTCACCTAGGGGCGACAGGGGACTATGGCTACACCTTC
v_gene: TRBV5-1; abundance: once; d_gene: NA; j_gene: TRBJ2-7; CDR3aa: CASSPGPDLYEQYF; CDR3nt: TGCGCCAGCAGCCCTGGACCGGACTTATACGAGCAGTACTTC
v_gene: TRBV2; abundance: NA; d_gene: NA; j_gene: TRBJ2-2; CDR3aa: CASKKSTGELFF; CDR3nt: TGTGCCAGCAAAAAGAGCACCGGGGAGCTGTTTTTT
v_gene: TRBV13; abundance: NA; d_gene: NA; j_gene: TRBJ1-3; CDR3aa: CASSSRQGYSGNTIYF; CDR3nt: TGTGCCAGCAGCTCAAGGCAGGGGTACTCTGGAAACACCATATATTTT
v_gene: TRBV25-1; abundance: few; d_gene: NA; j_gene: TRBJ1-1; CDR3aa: CASSETRQLHTEAFF; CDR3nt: TGTGCCAGCAGTGAAACCAGACAGCTACACACTGAAGCTTTCTTT